The 26 T cell receptor beta chains below all came from one sample that was sequenced in a study of sequential checkpoint blockade in melanoma. The sample's treatment: randomized to nivolumab then ipilimumab (arm A) or the reverse (arm B). The data were produced by immunoSEQ multiplex PCR, yet TCRdb's version contains in-frame clones alone and is incomplete. The sample lists under 15,000 clones, over 60% occurring once. This specimen was CD8+ T cells sorted from blood (inferred from file names), taken from a patient given nivolumab and ipilimumab in sequence. Source of these receptors: a human donor with melanoma.

The chain uses TRBV28 and TRBJ2-7; D might be TRBD1 (5 bases). V was clipped by 2 bases and J by 1 base, with 6 bases between them. This CDR3 region has 13 residues. Germline CDR1 is MDHEN and CDR2 is SYDVKM. As DNA, the CDR3 is TGTGCCAGCAGTTTAAGGGGTTCCTACGAGCAGTACTTC. This codes for CASSLRGSYEQYF.

The chain links TRBV18 to TRBJ2-1; the D gene is possibly TRBD2 (5 bases). The CDR3 extends over 14 amino acids. Germline assignment: CDR1 KGHSH and CDR2 LQKENI. V was clipped by 3 bases and J by 5 bases, with 11 bases between them. The CDR3 reads CASSPRDLNNEQFF. In DNA form, the CDR3 reads TGTGCCAGCTCACCGAGGGATTTGAACAATGAGCAGTTCTTC.

V usage is TRBV6-1 and J usage is TRBJ2-5; 7 bases agree with TRBD2. V lost 1 base, J lost 2 bases, and 4 bases stayed unmatched. Per the germline V gene, CDR1 is MNHNS and CDR2 is SASEGT. This CDR3 is built from 15 residues. DNA for the CDR3: TGTGCCAGCAGTGAAGTGGGAGGGAATCAAGAGACCCAGTACTTC. Its translation is CASSEVGGNQETQYF.

This clone turned up a few times. The chain combines TRBV19 with TRBJ1-2; D remains ambiguous. Germline V gives CDR1 LNHDA, CDR2 SQIVND (reference sequence). This CDR3 has 15 residues. Trimming stripped 3 bases from V and 4 bases from J, with 15 bases between. The chain's CDR3 is CASSMEPGATYGYTF. Written as DNA, the CDR3 is TGTGCCAGTAGTATGGAACCGGGAGCCACCTATGGCTACACCTTC. Together with reference TRBV19 and TRBJ1-2, the CDR3 gives the full variable domain: DGGITQSPKYLFRKEGQNVTLSCEQNLNHDAMYWYRQDPGQGLRLIYYSQIVNDFQKGDIAEGYSVSREKKESFPLTVTSAQKNPTAFYLCASSMEPGATYGYTFGSGTRLTVV.

This chain uses TRBV19 with TRBJ1-1; unclear D gene. Trimming left V 7 bases short and J 0 bases short, with 18 bases between. Germline CDR1 and CDR2: LNHDA and SQIVND (reference sequence). This CDR3 is built from 16 residues. The CDR3 bases are TGTGCCAGTATGGCAGGAAACGCTCTCATGAACACTGAAGCTTTCTTT. Translating gives CASMAGNALMNTEAFF. The variable domain in full, completed from reference TRBV19 and TRBJ1-1, reads DGGITQSPKYLFRKEGQNVTLSCEQNLNHDAMYWYRQDPGQGLRLIYYSQIVNDFQKGDIAEGYSVSREKKESFPLTVTSAQKNPTAFYLCASMAGNALMNTEAFFGQGTRLTVV.

The V and J genes are TRBV4-3 and TRBJ2-2; TRBD2 matches at 12 bases. CDR3 length: 19 amino acids. V lost 0 bases and J lost 1; bases outside the gene matches: 6. Germline CDR1 reads LGHNA; CDR2 reads YSLEER. This chain's CDR3 is CASSQEGPSGRVNTGELFF. The CDR3 nucleotides are TGCGCCAGCAGCCAAGAAGGGCCTAGCGGGAGGGTGAACACCGGGGAGCTGTTTTTT.

This clone came up a few times. The rearrangement uses TRBV28 and TRBJ1-5; D is unclear. The CDR3 has 15 residues. Per germline, CDR1 MDHEN and CDR2 SYDVKM. Trimming pared 3 bases from V and 3 bases from J, leaving 12 bases between. In DNA form, the CDR3 reads TGTGCCAGCAGTTTGGCTGGACTTCTCAATCAGCCCCAGCATTTT. The encoded protein is CASSLAGLLNQPQHF. Based on the CDR3 plus reference TRBV28 and TRBJ1-5, the full variable domain is DVKVTQSSRYLVKRTGEKVFLECVQDMDHENMFWYRQDPGLGLRLIYFSYDVKMKEKGDIPEGYSVSREKKERFSLILESASTNQTSMYLCASSLAGLLNQPQHFGDGTRLSIL.

J is TRBJ1-4 and V is TRBV4-1; D may be TRBD1 (5 bases). The CDR3 loop spans 16 amino acids. V lost 4 bases to trimming and J lost 0 bases, with 12 bases between them. Per germline, CDR1 MGHRA and CDR2 YSYEKL. In DNA, the CDR3 is TGCGCCAGCAGCCCCTCTGGGGCCCCAACTAATGAAAAACTGTTTTTT. Translated, it gives CASSPSGAPTNEKLFF.

The chain carries TRBV5-1 and TRBJ1-1; 7 bases match TRBD1. Germline-derived CDR1 and CDR2 are SGHRS and YFSETQ. CDR3 length equals 14 residues. V was clipped by 3 bases and J by 5 bases; unmatched bases: 7. CDR3 in amino acids: CASSYRGIHTEAFF. CDR3 bases: TGCGCCAGCAGCTACAGGGGAATACATACTGAAGCTTTCTTT.

The chain is built from TRBV7-9 and TRBJ1-4, with a weak D call TRBD1 (6 bases). Deletions cut 3 bases from V and 0 bases from J, with 17 bases between. This CDR3 region has 18 residues. CDR1 is SEHNR, CDR2 FQNEAQ, per germline (reference sequence). CDR3 protein: CASSFPGTPDATNEKLFF. CDR3 in DNA: TGTGCCAGCAGCTTCCCCGGGACACCCGATGCAACTAATGAAAAACTGTTTTTT. Combining the CDR3 with reference TRBV7-9 and TRBJ1-4 gives the whole variable domain DTGVSQNPRHKITKRGQNVTFRCDPISEHNRLYWYRQTLGQGPEFLTYFQNEAQLEKSRLLSDRFSAERPKGSFSTLEIQRTEQGDSAMYLCASSFPGTPDATNEKLFFGSGTQLSVL.

This clone came up a few times. The V gene is TRBV4-2, the J gene TRBJ1-2; 8 bases line up with TRBD1. Germline-derived CDR1 and CDR2 are LGHNA and YNFKEQ. Trimming removed 0 bases from V and 8 bases from J; junction bases left unmatched: 11. The CDR3 consists of 16 residues. The CDR3 here is CASSQDSWAGGWGYTF. The CDR3, as DNA: TGTGCCAGCAGCCAAGATTCGTGGGCAGGGGGCTGGGGCTACACCTTC.

In nucleotides, the CDR3 is TGTGCCAGCAGCAAAGGACAATCCTACGAGCAGTACTTC. Encoded protein: CASSKGQSYEQYF. V and J are TRBV7-7 and TRBJ2-7; D perhaps matches TRBD1 (5 bases). This CDR3 is built from 13 residues. CDR1 and CDR2 (germline): SSHAT, FNYEAQ (reference sequence). V lost 5 bases, J lost 1 base, and 9 bases lay in between.

The chain uses TRBV4-3 and TRBJ2-6; possibly TRBD1 for D (5 bases). This CDR3 comprises 16 residues. Germline assignment: CDR1 LGHNA and CDR2 YSLEER. Trimming stripped 0 bases from V and 0 bases from J, with 6 bases between. CDR3 in amino acids: CASSQDRGSGANVLTF. In nucleotides, the CDR3 is TGCGCCAGCAGCCAAGATAGGGGCTCTGGGGCCAACGTCCTGACTTTC.

The chain recombines TRBV2 with TRBJ2-5; D unresolved. V lost 4 bases, J lost 2 bases, and 11 bases lay in between. The CDR3 spans 14 residues. In germline, CDR1 is SNHLY, CDR2 FYNNEI. The CDR3 here is CASSGGPKQETQYF. CDR3 nucleotide sequence: TGTGCCAGCAGTGGCGGCCCCAAACAAGAGACCCAGTACTTC.

The chain couples TRBV30 to TRBJ2-4, with 14 bases aligning to TRBD2. The CDR3 consists of 17 residues. The germline V gene has CDR1 GTSNPN and CDR2 SVGIG (reference sequence). V shed 1 base and J 5 bases; nucleotides not matched to a gene: 7. The CDR3 region has the DNA TGTGCCTGGAGTGCGACTAGCGGGAGGGCCTGGGAAAACATTCAGTACTTC. As protein: CAWSATSGRAWENIQYF.

This chain uses TRBV6-1 with TRBJ2-7, with 7 bases fitting TRBD2. After removal of 6 bases from V and 7 bases from J, the junction contained 12 bases not matched to a gene. The CDR3 has 14 residues. CDR1 is MNHNS and CDR2 is SASEGT in the germline V gene. Written as DNA, the CDR3 is TGTGCCAGCAGCCCCCTGGGGGGAGGGTATGAGCAGTACTTC. It is translated as CASSPLGGGYEQYF.

The chain uses TRBV4-1 and TRBJ2-7; weak D call: TRBD2 (5 bases). Germline lookup yields CDR1 MGHRA and CDR2 YSYEKL. Trimming removed 0 bases from V and 0 bases from J, with 12 bases in between. This CDR3 has 16 residues. The CDR3 reads CASSQDYRENSYEQYF. The CDR3 DNA sequence: TGCGCCAGCAGCCAAGATTATCGGGAAAACTCCTACGAGCAGTACTTC.

The V and J genes are TRBV9 and TRBJ2-3; 7 bases are shared with TRBD2. The germline V gene encodes CDR1 SGDLS and CDR2 YYNGEE. With V trimmed by 5 bases and J by 0 bases, 3 bases remained unmatched. CDR3 length equals 14 residues. For the CDR3, the DNA is TGTGCCAGCAGAATGGGGGGGAGCACAGATACGCAGTATTTT. Its translation: CASRMGGSTDTQYF.

The chain carries TRBV9 and TRBJ2-7, with a tentative D call TRBD1 (5 bases). Trimming cost V 3 bases and J 2 bases, with 12 bases left between them. CDR3 length: 14 residues. Germline lookup yields CDR1 SGDLS and CDR2 YYNGEE. The CDR3 sequence is CASSASTGTYEQYF. The CDR3 DNA reads as TGTGCCAGCAGCGCCAGTACAGGAACCTACGAGCAGTACTTC.

J is TRBJ1-1 and V is TRBV5-1, with 7 bases identical to TRBD1. After removal of 1 base from V and 1 base from J, the junction contained 10 bases not matched to a gene. There are 17 residues in the CDR3. Germline-derived CDR1 and CDR2 are SGHRS and YFSETQ. The DNA for the CDR3 is TGCGCCAGCAGCTTGACCATAACCGGGACAGCGAACACTGAAGCTTTCTTT. It specifies CASSLTITGTANTEAFF.

The chain joins TRBV7-3 to TRBJ2-1, with 9 nucleotides matching TRBD2. This CDR3 comprises 15 residues. Per the germline V gene, CDR1 is SGHTA and CDR2 is FQGTGA. V shed 4 bases, J shed 8 bases, and the junction held 9 bases outside the gene matches. The chain's CDR3 is CASSSSGTSNDEQFF. For the CDR3, the DNA is TGTGCCAGCAGCTCGTCCGGGACTAGCAACGATGAGCAGTTCTTC.

The chain uses TRBV5-4 and TRBJ2-4; no definite D call. Germline CDR1 and CDR2: SGHNT and YYREEE (reference sequence). CDR3 length: 15 amino acids. V was cut by 1 base and J by 2 bases, with 10 bases left in between. In DNA, the CDR3 is TGTGCCAGCAGCTTGTTAATGGAGACCAAAAACATTCAGTACTTC. Residues: CASSLLMETKNIQYF.

The V gene is TRBV27, the J gene TRBJ2-1; D is possibly TRBD2 (6 bases). V was clipped by 2 bases and J by 9 bases, with 11 bases between them. CDR3 length: 13 residues. Germline assignment: CDR1 MNHEY and CDR2 SMNVEV (reference sequence). The CDR3 protein is CASSLGVGGEQFF. The CDR3 DNA sequence: TGTGCCAGCAGTTTAGGGGTGGGGGGTGAGCAGTTCTTC.

This sequence joins TRBV7-6 and TRBJ1-5, with 7 positions matching TRBD1. The germline V gene encodes CDR1 SGHVS and CDR2 FNYEAQ. V trimming: 1 base; J trimming: 6 bases; junction bases outside the gene matches: 9. This CDR3 comprises 16 residues. The CDR3, as DNA: TGTGCCAGCAGCTTAGGTGTCAGGGGGTGGGGTCAGCCCCAGCATTTT. It yields the protein CASSLGVRGWGQPQHF.

In nucleotides, the CDR3 is TGTGCCAGCACCTTCAGCAACAGCTCCTACGAGCAGTACTTC. Its protein is CASTFSNSSYEQYF. J is TRBJ2-7 and V is TRBV6-5; no clear D gene. V was shortened by 7 bases and J by 0 bases, with 13 bases between the two germline ends. The CDR3 length is 14 residues. CDR1 is MNHEY and CDR2 is SVGAGI in the germline V gene.

V gene TRBV6-1 combines with J gene TRBJ1-5; D may be TRBD1 (6 bases). CDR3 size: 14 residues. V was pared by 7 bases and J by 5 bases, with 15 bases between. Germline values: CDR1 MNHNS, CDR2 SASEGT. In DNA form, the CDR3 reads TGTGCCAGCATAGGGGCAGGGGCTTATCAGCCCCAGCATTTT. Its protein is CASIGAGAYQPQHF.